This T cell receptor (beta chain) was recorded in a study of Ad26.COV2.S vaccination and SARS-CoV-2 variants. Libraries were prepared by immunoSEQ multiplex PCR; TCRdb keeps only in-frame clonotypes and omits some of them. Altogether just over 350,000 clones are present, 92% being singletons, with the ten largest covering around 4%. V lost 0 bases and J lost 4, with 9 bases in between. The germline V gene encodes CDR1 MNHEY and CDR2 SVGEGT. This CDR3 has 15 amino acids. The sequenced sample was peripheral blood, obtained after recovery from COVID-19. The chain recombines TRBV6-2 or TRBV6-3 with TRBJ1-4; D gene unclear. The source of this sequence is a human donor who had recovered from COVID-19. For the CDR3, the DNA is TGTGCCAGCAGTTACTCGTCAACTGATAATGAAAAACTGTTTTTT. As protein: CASSYSSTDNEKLFF.